The clone carrying this TCR beta chain appeared a few times. TCRdb processed the RT-PCR reads anew with MiXCR; each CDR3 protein has one entry. The table records approximately 720,000 distinct CDR3 sequences, 14% of them present only once. Sequenced input: memory CD4+ T cells from blood. The origin of this receptor is a female donor in good health, serving as a healthy control.

The CDR3 loop reads CASTWGRDEQYF. CDR3 nucleotide sequence: TGTGCCAGCACCTGGGGGAGGGACGAGCAGTACTTC. This chain connects TRBV5-6 to TRBJ2-7; 7 positions match TRBD2. V was clipped by 6 bases and J by 5 bases; unmatched bases: 5. CDR3 length: 12 residues. In germline, CDR1 is SGHDT, CDR2 YYEEEE.